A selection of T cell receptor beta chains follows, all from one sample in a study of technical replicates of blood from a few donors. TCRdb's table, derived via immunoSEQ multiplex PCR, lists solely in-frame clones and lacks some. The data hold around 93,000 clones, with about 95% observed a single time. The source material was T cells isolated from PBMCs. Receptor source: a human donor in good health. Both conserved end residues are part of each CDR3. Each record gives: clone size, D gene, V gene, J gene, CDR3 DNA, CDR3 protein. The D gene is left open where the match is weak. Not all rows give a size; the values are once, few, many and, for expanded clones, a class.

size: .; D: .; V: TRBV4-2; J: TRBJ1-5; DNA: TGTGCCAGCAGCCCCAGTTTCGATCAGCCCCAGCATTTT; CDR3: CASSPSFDQPQHF
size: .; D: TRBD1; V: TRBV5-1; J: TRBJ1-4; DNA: TGCGCCAGCAGCTTGGTGGGGGACAGGAGCTTTGAAAAACTGTTTTTT; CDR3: CASSLVGDRSFEKLFF
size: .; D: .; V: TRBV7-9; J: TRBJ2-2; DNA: TGTGCCAGCAGCTCGGAGACGAACACCGGGGAGCTGTTTTTT; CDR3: CASSSETNTGELFF
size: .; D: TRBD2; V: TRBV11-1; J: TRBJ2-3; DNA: TGTGCCAGCAGAAGAACGAGCGGGGGCACAGATACGCAGTATTTT; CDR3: CASRRTSGGTDTQYF
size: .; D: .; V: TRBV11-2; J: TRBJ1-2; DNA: TGTGCCAGCAGCTTAGTTTTTGCAGCTAACTATGGCTACACCTTC; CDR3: CASSLVFAANYGYTF
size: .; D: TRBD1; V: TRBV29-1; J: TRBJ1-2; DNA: TGCAGCGTTAGACAGGGAGACGGGGGCTACACCTTC; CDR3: CSVRQGDGGYTF
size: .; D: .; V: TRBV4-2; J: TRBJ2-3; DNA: TGTGCCAGCAGCCAAGAACACGCGGGACTCACAGATACGCAGTATTTT; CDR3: CASSQEHAGLTDTQYF
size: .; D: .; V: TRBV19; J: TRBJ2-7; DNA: TGTGCCAGTAGTAACATATACGAGCAGTACTTC; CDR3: CASSNIYEQYF
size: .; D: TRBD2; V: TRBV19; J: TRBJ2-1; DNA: TGTGCCAGTAGAATTGTGGGGGAGGGTTATAATGAGCAGTTCTTC; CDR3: CASRIVGEGYNEQFF
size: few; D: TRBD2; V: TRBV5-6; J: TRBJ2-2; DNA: TGTGCCAGCAGCCCTTTGCTAGCGGGAGACACCGGGGAGCTGTTTTTT; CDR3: CASSPLLAGDTGELFF
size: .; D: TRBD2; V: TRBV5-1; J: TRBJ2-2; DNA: TGCGCCAGCAGCTTTCAGGGCGGGAGGTCTCCCGGGGAGCTGTTTTTT; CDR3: CASSFQGGRSPGELFF
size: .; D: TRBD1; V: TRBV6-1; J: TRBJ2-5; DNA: TGTGCCAGCAGTGAGGGACAGGGGGCTCTAGAGACCCAGTACTTC; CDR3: CASSEGQGALETQYF
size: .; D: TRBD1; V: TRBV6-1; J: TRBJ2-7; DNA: TGTGCCAGCAGTATGGACAGGTTCTCCTACGAGCAGTACTTC; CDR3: CASSMDRFSYEQYF
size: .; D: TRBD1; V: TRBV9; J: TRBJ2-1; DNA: TGTGCCAGCAGGAAAAAGGGACAGATCTCCTACAATGAGCAGTTCTTC; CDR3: CASRKKGQISYNEQFF
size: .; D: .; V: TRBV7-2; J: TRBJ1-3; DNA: TGTGCCAGCTCACGGGGGGGGTCCCCTGGAAACACCATATATTTT; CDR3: CASSRGGSPGNTIYF
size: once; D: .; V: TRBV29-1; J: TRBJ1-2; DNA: TGCAGCGTTGAGGGCAGGGCGAACTATGGCTACACCTTC; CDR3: CSVEGRANYGYTF
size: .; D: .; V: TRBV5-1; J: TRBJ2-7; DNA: TGCGCCAGCAGCTCCCGGGAGGGGGCCCCGCCAGGAGAGCAGTACTTC; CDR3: CASSSREGAPPGEQYF